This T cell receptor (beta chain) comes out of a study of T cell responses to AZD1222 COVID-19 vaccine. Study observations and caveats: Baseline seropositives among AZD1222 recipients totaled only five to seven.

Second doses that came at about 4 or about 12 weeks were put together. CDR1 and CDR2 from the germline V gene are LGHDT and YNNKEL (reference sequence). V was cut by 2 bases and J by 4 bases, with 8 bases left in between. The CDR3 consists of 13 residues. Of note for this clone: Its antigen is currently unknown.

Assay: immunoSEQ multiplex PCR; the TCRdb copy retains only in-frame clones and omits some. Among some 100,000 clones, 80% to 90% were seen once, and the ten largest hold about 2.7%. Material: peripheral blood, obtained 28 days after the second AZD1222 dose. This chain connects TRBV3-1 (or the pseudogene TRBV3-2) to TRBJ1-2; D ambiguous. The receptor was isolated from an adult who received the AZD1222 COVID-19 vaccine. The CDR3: CASSQHNSYGYTF. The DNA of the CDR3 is TGTGCCAGCAGCCAACACAACTCCTATGGCTACACCTTC.